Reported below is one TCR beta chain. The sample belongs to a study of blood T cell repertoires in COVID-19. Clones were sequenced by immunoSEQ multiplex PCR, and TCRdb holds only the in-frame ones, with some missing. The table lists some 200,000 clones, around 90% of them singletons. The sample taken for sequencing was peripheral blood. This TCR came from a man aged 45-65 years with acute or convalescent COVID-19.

The CDR3: CASSLTGRGFTGELFF. CDR3 DNA: TGTGCCAGCAGCCTAACAGGGAGGGGGTTCACCGGGGAGCTGTTTTTT. The chain links TRBV27 to TRBJ2-2, with a tentative D call TRBD2 (7 bases). Germline CDR1 reads MNHEY; CDR2 reads SMNVEV (reference sequence). V shed 6 bases and J shed 4 bases, with 18 bases lying between them. The CDR3 spans 16 residues.